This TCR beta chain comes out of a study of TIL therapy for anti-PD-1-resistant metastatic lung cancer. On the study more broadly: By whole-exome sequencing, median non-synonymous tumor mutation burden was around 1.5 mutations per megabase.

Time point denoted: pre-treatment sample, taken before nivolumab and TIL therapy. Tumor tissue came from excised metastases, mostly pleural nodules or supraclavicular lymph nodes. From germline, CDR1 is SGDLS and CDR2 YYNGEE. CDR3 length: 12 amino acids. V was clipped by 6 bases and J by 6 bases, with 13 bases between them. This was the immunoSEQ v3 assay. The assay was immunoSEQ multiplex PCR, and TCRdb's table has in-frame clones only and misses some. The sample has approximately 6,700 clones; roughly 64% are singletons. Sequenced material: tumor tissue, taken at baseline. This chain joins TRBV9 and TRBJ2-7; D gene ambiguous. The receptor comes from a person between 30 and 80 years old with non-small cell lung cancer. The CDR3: CASNRETGEQYF. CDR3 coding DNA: TGTGCCAGCAATCGAGAGACGGGCGAGCAGTACTTC.